This T cell receptor beta chain was captured in a study of neurological immune-mediated disorders. Broader study findings: The multiple sclerosis repertoire cluster was not associated with any clinical or MRI feature. HTLV-1-associated myelopathy led in TCR clonal expansion, while multiple sclerosis ranked lowest, below healthy controls. Among 34 multiple sclerosis patients, phylogenetic grouping put the repertoires of 18 into a single related-CDR3 cluster, a possible signature.

Noted time point: longitudinal time-point 3. Many counts were recorded for this clonotype. As yet, its antigen is unknown. TCRdb re-called the 5' RACE reads with MiXCR, one entry per CDR3 protein. Of under 100,000 distinct CDR3 sequences listed, approximately 4.6% are singletons. Sequences were obtained from PBMCs. This TCR was sampled from a woman in her sixties with multiple sclerosis.

CDR3 nucleotide sequence: TGCGCCAGCAGAAAACTAGCGGGGGGGCGCAATGAGCAGTTCTTC. It is translated as CASRKLAGGRNEQFF. V gene TRBV5-1 combines with J gene TRBJ2-1; TRBD2 matches at 13 bases. Germline V gives CDR1 SGHRS, CDR2 YFSETQ. The V and J ends lost 5 bases and 6 bases, in that order; junction bases with no gene match: 5. This CDR3 has 15 residues.